Listed here are 13 T cell receptor beta chains from one sample, sequenced in a study of control samples from healthy donors and cancer patients. Only in-frame clones appear in the TCRdb table, and some are missing; sequencing was by immunoSEQ multiplex PCR. Among more than 70,000 clones listed, approximately 94% were seen once. The specimen sequenced was blood. Receptors originate from a young woman in good health.

The chain uses TRBV7-9 and TRBJ1-3; D might be TRBD1 (6 bases). CDR3 length: 16 amino acids. Germline-derived CDR1 and CDR2 are SEHNR and FQNEAQ (reference sequence). Trimming cost V 4 bases and J 0 bases, with 13 bases left between them. This chain's CDR3 is CASSSEQGISGNTIYF. The CDR3 DNA sequence: TGTGCCAGCAGCTCCGAACAGGGAATCTCTGGAAACACCATATATTTT.

The rearrangement links TRBV6-5 to TRBJ1-1; no firm D call. V was pared by 6 bases and J by 4 bases, with 9 bases between. CDR3 length equals 12 residues. Germline V CDR1 and CDR2: MNHEY, SVGAGI. This CDR3 is CASRTRGTEAFF. The CDR3 DNA reads as TGTGCCAGCAGGACGCGGGGCACTGAAGCTTTCTTT.

This chain joins TRBV30 and TRBJ2-3; D unclear. This CDR3 has 15 amino acids. V lost 3 bases and J 3 bases, leaving 16 bases between the germline ends. Germline V gene data show CDR1 as GTSNPN and CDR2 as SVGIG (reference sequence). The CDR3 DNA is TGTGCCTGGAGGTCCAGGCAGAAGAGTACAGATACGCAGTATTTT. Amino acid sequence: CAWRSRQKSTDTQYF.

The chain links TRBV5-4 to TRBJ1-3; a possible D gene is TRBD1 (6 bases). CDR1 is SGHNT and CDR2 is YYREEE in the germline V gene (reference sequence). The CDR3 runs 14 residues. V was trimmed by 4 bases and J by 8 bases, leaving 16 bases between them. The CDR3 nucleotides read TGTGCCAGCAGCCCACCAGGGGCGCGGGACACCATATATTTT. Protein sequence: CASSPPGARDTIYF.

The chain combines TRBV27 with TRBJ1-4; tentatively, D is TRBD1 (5 bases). V lost 0 bases and J lost 14, with 13 bases in between. Germline values: CDR1 MNHEY, CDR2 SMNVEV (reference sequence). The CDR3 is made up of 13 amino acids. CDR3 DNA: TGTGCCAGCAGTTTATCGGCGAGACAGAACCTGTTTTTT. It translates to CASSLSARQNLFF.

The V call is TRBV10-3, the J call TRBJ2-7, with D tentatively TRBD2 (5 bases). The CDR3 is made up of 15 amino acids. CDR1 and CDR2 from the germline V gene are ENHRY and SYGVKD. Trimming left V 3 bases short and J 0 bases short, with 12 bases between. The CDR3 region is CAISDGAASSYEQYV. The DNA of the CDR3 is TGTGCCATCAGTGACGGAGCGGCCAGCTCCTACGAGCAGTACGTC.

This clone appeared once. The J gene is TRBJ1-3, the V gene TRBV2; TRBD1 matches 8 bases. The CDR3 spans 15 residues. Unmatched junction bases numbered 4, after V lost 6 bases and J lost 0 bases. Germline V gives CDR1 SNHLY, CDR2 FYNNEI. The CDR3 here is CASSRDRGSGNTIYF. CDR3 bases: TGTGCCAGCAGCCGCGACAGGGGCTCTGGAAACACCATATATTTT.

The chain uses TRBV29-1 and TRBJ1-4, with 7 bases that match TRBD1. The CDR3 is made up of 15 amino acids. Germline loops: CDR1 SQVTM, CDR2 ANQGSEA. Trimming removed 4 bases from V and 1 base from J; junction bases left unmatched: 6. The CDR3 region is CSVGQGRGTNEKLFF. DNA for the CDR3: TGCAGCGTTGGACAGGGAAGAGGAACTAATGAAAAACTGTTTTTT.

The chain is built from TRBV13 and TRBJ1-4; D possibly corresponds to TRBD1 (6 bases). V shed 1 base and J shed 7 bases, with 13 bases lying between them. CDR3 length equals 15 residues. In germline, CDR1 is PRHDT, CDR2 FYEKMQ (reference sequence). CDR3 in amino acids: CASSLARGQSEKLFF. As DNA, the CDR3 is TGTGCCAGCAGCTTAGCGCGGGGGCAGAGTGAAAAACTGTTTTTT.

The chain couples TRBV5-6 to TRBJ2-7, with TRBD2 matching 9 bases. This CDR3 spans 16 amino acids. Germline V gene lookup returns CDR1 SGHDT and CDR2 YYEEEE. V gave up 5 bases and J gave up 2 bases; unmatched junction bases: 11. Written as DNA, the CDR3 is TGTGCCAGCAGGAAACGGGCGGGCGGGGGGGCCTACGAGCAGTACGTC. The encoded protein is CASRKRAGGGAYEQYV.

The chain links TRBV5-1 to TRBJ2-7; 7 nucleotides line up with TRBD1. Germline V gives CDR1 SGHRS, CDR2 YFSETQ. The CDR3 is 15 amino acids. Losses at the gene ends were 0 bases for V and 4 bases for J; bases not matched to a gene: 7. In DNA, the CDR3 is TGCGCCAGCAGCTTGGACAGGGGCAGAGTTTACGAGCAGTACTTC. Residues: CASSLDRGRVYEQYF. The full variable domain, its missing parts supplied by reference TRBV5-1 and TRBJ2-7, is KAGVTQTPRYLIKTRGQQVTLSCSPISGHRSVSWYQQTPGQGLQFLFEYFSETQRNKGNFPGRFSGRQFSNSRSEMNVSTLELGDSALYLCASSLDRGRVYEQYFGPGTRLTVT.

The J gene is TRBJ1-5, the V gene TRBV19; D remains ambiguous. V lost 3 bases, J lost 2 bases, and 11 bases lay in between. This CDR3 is built from 15 residues. CDR1 is LNHDA, CDR2 SQIVND, per germline (reference sequence). The CDR3 DNA is TGTGCCAGTAGTATGGTGACGACGGGCAATCAGCCCCAGCATTTT. Its translation: CASSMVTTGNQPQHF. Using reference TRBV19 and TRBJ1-5 for the parts outside the CDR3, the full variable domain is DGGITQSPKYLFRKEGQNVTLSCEQNLNHDAMYWYRQDPGQGLRLIYYSQIVNDFQKGDIAEGYSVSREKKESFPLTVTSAQKNPTAFYLCASSMVTTGNQPQHFGDGTRLSIL.

V is TRBV6-5 and J is TRBJ1-6; a weak D match, TRBD1 (5 bases). Deletions cut 0 bases from V and 6 bases from J, with 12 bases between. Germline-derived CDR1 and CDR2 are MNHEY and SVGAGI. The CDR3 extends over 16 amino acids. The CDR3 is CASSYSTGRSNSPLHF. CDR3 sequence (DNA): TGTGCCAGCAGTTACTCTACGGGACGTAGTAATTCACCCCTCCACTTT.